These 19 T cell receptor beta chains were sequenced from one sample in a study of regulatory T cells in long-lasting Graves disease. Regarding time point: newly diagnosed GD, antithyroid drugs for less than 3 months. Scientists built the TCR library using RNA that was extracted from PBMCs. Arm-PCR of CDR3 regions with iRepertoire HTBI primers generated TCR beta libraries. Using its own MiXCR run on the multiplex PCR reads, TCRdb lists one record per CDR3 protein. This table holds hundreds of thousands of distinct CDR3 sequences, around 15% found once. The specimen was peripheral blood mononuclear cells (PBMCs), collected at new diagnosis, from a patient treated with antithyroid drugs. The receptor set was obtained from a female donor with Graves disease.

This sequence joins TRBV7-2 and TRBJ2-7; 11 nucleotides align to TRBD1. V trimming: 5 bases; J trimming: 2 bases; junction bases outside the gene matches: 5. CDR3 size: 15 residues. Germline values: CDR1 SGHTA, CDR2 FQGNSA. CDR3 in amino acids: CASSGRTGGTYEQYF. The DNA for the CDR3 is TGTGCCAGCAGCGGGCGGACAGGGGGCACCTACGAGCAGTACTTC.

The sample holds many counts of this clonotype. The V and J genes are TRBV28 and TRBJ2-7; maybe TRBD2 (6 bases). Per the germline V gene, CDR1 is MDHEN and CDR2 is SYDVKM. Deletions cut 1 base from V and 2 bases from J, with 15 bases between. The CDR3 totals 16 residues. Here the CDR3 DNA reads TGTGCCAGCAGTTTATTACCTCGGGCGGGACCCTACGAGCAGTACTTC. It encodes CASSLLPRAGPYEQYF.

This clonotype was detected only a few times. This may arise from a read error, as a much more abundant clone is one base away. The V and J genes are TRBV2 and TRBJ1-4; possible D gene TRBD1, 5 bases. Germline V gives CDR1 SNHLY, CDR2 FYNNEI. The length of the CDR3 is 17 residues. V shed 1 base and J shed 8 bases, with 20 bases lying between them. CDR3 DNA sequence: TGTGCCAGCAGTGAAGGATCACTACAGGTCGGGGTCGAAAAACTGTTTTTT. It specifies CASSEGSLQVGVEKLFF.

The chain employs TRBV12-3 or TRBV12-4 and TRBJ2-1, with D possibly matching TRBD2 (6 bases). The CDR3 is 14 amino acids. Trimming stripped 6 bases from V and 9 bases from J, with 18 bases between. The CDR3 DNA is TGTGCCAGCAGAAGTAGCGGAGCCGTGGGTGAGCAGTTCTTC. Amino acid sequence: CASRSSGAVGEQFF.

Many counts were recorded for this clonotype. The V and J genes are TRBV5-6 and TRBJ1-2, with D possibly TRBD1 on 6 matching bases. There are 12 residues in the CDR3. Germline V gene data show CDR1 as SGHDT and CDR2 as YYEEEE. The V gene lost 4 bases and the J gene lost 13 bases, with 17 bases spanning the gap. CDR3 sequence: CASSGGQPWATF. Here the CDR3 DNA reads TGTGCCAGCAGCGGGGGACAACCCTGGGCCACCTTC.

This clonotype has ten or more counts. CDR3 DNA sequence: TGTGCCAGCAGCTCGGGGGGGACTAGCACCTACGAGCAGTACTTC. Translated: CASSSGGTSTYEQYF. V is TRBV5-4 and J is TRBJ2-7, with TRBD2 identical over 9 bases. V trimming: 3 bases; J trimming: 2 bases; junction bases outside the gene matches: 6. Germline CDR1 is SGHNT and CDR2 is YYREEE (reference sequence). This CDR3 has 15 residues.

The J gene is TRBJ1-2, the V gene TRBV28, with TRBD1 matching over 9 bases. Germline V gene sequence: CDR1 MDHEN, CDR2 SYDVKM. After removal of 4 bases from V and 2 bases from J, the junction contained 11 bases not matched to a gene. The CDR3 runs to 17 residues. The CDR3 here is CASSSGTGPATNYGYTF. CDR3 sequence (DNA): TGTGCCAGCAGTTCCGGGACAGGGCCCGCAACAAACTATGGCTACACCTTC.

This clonotype was picked up many times. This sequence joins TRBV2 and TRBJ2-1; TRBD1 aligns across 9 bases. The junction had 5 bases not matched to a gene; V was cut back by 4 bases and J by 1 base. The CDR3 is made up of 16 amino acids. Germline V gene data show CDR1 as SNHLY and CDR2 as FYNNEI. CDR3 bases: TGTGCCAGCAGTGGACAGACAGGGGGGTCCTACAATGAGCAGTTCTTC. Amino acids: CASSGQTGGSYNEQFF.

The sample holds many counts of this clonotype. The rearrangement uses TRBV7-9 and TRBJ2-3; TRBD2 aligns across 13 bases. With V trimmed by 3 bases and J by 2 bases, 5 bases remained unmatched. Germline lookup yields CDR1 SEHNR and CDR2 FQNEAQ (reference sequence). CDR3 size: 17 residues. CDR3 DNA: TGTGCCAGCAGCTTTACCGGACTAGCGGGAGTCACAGATACGCAGTATTTT. It specifies CASSFTGLAGVTDTQYF.

J is TRBJ2-1 and V is TRBV7-9, with a tentative D call TRBD2 (5 bases). Trimming took 5 bases from V and 8 from J, leaving 31 bases between them. The germline V gene has CDR1 SEHNR and CDR2 FQNEAQ (reference sequence). The CDR3 extends over 19 amino acids. The CDR3 DNA sequence: TGTGCCAGCAGCACGAAGGACCCCGTGGTAGCGCGAGGTGGCGATGAGCAGTTCTTC. Translated: CASSTKDPVVARGGDEQFF.

The chain uses TRBV9 and TRBJ2-1, with 7 nucleotides matching TRBD1. V lost 4 bases and J lost 0; bases outside the gene matches: 7. The CDR3 consists of 16 residues. CDR1 and CDR2 from the germline V gene are SGDLS and YYNGEE. CDR3 protein: CASSPQGQSSYNEQFF. As DNA, the CDR3 is TGTGCCAGCAGCCCCCAGGGACAGTCCTCCTACAATGAGCAGTTCTTC.

This clonotype has at least ten counts. The chain combines TRBV2 with TRBJ1-2; D gene unclear. This CDR3 has 10 residues. Germline V lookup: CDR1 SNHLY, CDR2 FYNNEI. Trimming pared 4 bases from V and 4 bases from J, leaving 1 base between. Written as DNA, the CDR3 is TGTGCCAGCAGTGCCTATGGCTACACCTTC. Translated: CASSAYGYTF. Based on the CDR3 plus reference TRBV2 and TRBJ1-2, the full variable domain is EPEVTQTPSHQVTQMGQEVILRCVPISNHLYFYWYRQILGQKVEFLVSFYNNEISEKSEIFDDQFSVERPDGSNFTLKIRSTKLEDSAMYFCASSAYGYTFGSGTRLTVV.

This clonotype appeared many times. V and J are TRBV7-2 and TRBJ2-4; 10 bases are shared with TRBD1. CDR1 is SGHTA and CDR2 is FQGNSA in the germline V gene. The V segment lost 4 bases and the J segment 0 bases; nucleotides outside the gene matches: 6. CDR3 size: 17 residues. CDR3: CASSWARTGGAKNIQYF. As DNA, the CDR3 is TGTGCCAGCAGCTGGGCCCGGACAGGGGGAGCCAAAAACATTCAGTACTTC. The full variable domain, with the rest looked up from reference TRBV7-2 and TRBJ2-4, is GAGVSQSPSNKVTEKGKDVELRCDPISGHTALYWYRQSLGQGLEFLIYFQGNSAPDKSGLPSDRFSAERTGGSVSTLTIQRTQQEDSAVYLCASSWARTGGAKNIQYFGAGTRLSVL.

There are a few counts of this clonotype. CDR3: CASSAQGNYNSPLHF. CDR3 sequence (DNA): TGTGCCAGCAGCGCACAGGGAAACTATAATTCACCCCTCCACTTT. The rearrangement uses TRBV7-9 and TRBJ1-6; D might be TRBD1 (6 bases). Trimming cost V 5 bases and J 3 bases, with 11 bases left between them. Germline assignment: CDR1 SEHNR and CDR2 FQNEAQ (reference sequence). The CDR3 totals 15 residues.

Only a few counts were recorded for this clonotype. This chain links TRBV20-1 with TRBJ1-5; 10 nucleotides line up with TRBD1. The CDR3 runs to 15 residues. Germline V gives CDR1 DFQATT, CDR2 SNEGSKA (reference sequence). The V gene end was trimmed by 5 bases and the J gene end by 4 bases; junction bases not matched to a gene: 8. CDR3 DNA: TGCAGTGCTTCGAGGACAGGGGGAGAAAATCAGCCCCAGCATTTT. It translates to CSASRTGGENQPQHF.

This sequence joins TRBV15 and TRBJ2-5, with TRBD1 matching 8 bases. With V trimmed by 0 bases and J by 1 base, 10 bases remained unmatched. This CDR3 spans 18 amino acids. The V gene's germline CDR1 is LNHNV and CDR2 YYDKDF (reference sequence). Here the CDR3 DNA reads TGTGCCACCAGCAGAGACTGGGGCAGGGGGCCTGGCCAAGAGACCCAGTACTTC. Protein sequence: CATSRDWGRGPGQETQYF.

About this clonotype: A single base separates this from a much larger clone, so it may be a read error. Since the CDR3 does not end with the conserved phenylalanine or tryptophan, this likely comes from a read error. The rearrangement uses TRBV29-1 and TRBJ2-7; maybe TRBD1 (6 bases). Germline CDR1 SQVTM, CDR2 ANQGSEA. CDR3 length: 12 amino acids. The V end was cut by 6 bases, the J end by 5 bases, with 14 bases between. The CDR3 DNA follows: TGCAGCGTCTGGGGGCAGGGGAACGAGCAGTACTCC. Protein: CSVWGQGNEQYS.

This clonotype was detected many times. The chain links TRBV9 to TRBJ2-7; no definite D call. This CDR3 spans 13 amino acids. Between the trimmed V and J ends, which lost 2 bases and 0 bases, there was a span of 6 bases. Germline loops: CDR1 SGDLS, CDR2 YYNGEE. The CDR3 coding sequence is TGTGCCAGCAGCGTGGCTACCTCCTACGAGCAGTACTTC. Its translation: CASSVATSYEQYF.

The table lists this clonotype with a few counts. The V call is TRBV2, the J call TRBJ2-6; 10 bases match TRBD2. Germline V CDR1 and CDR2: SNHLY, FYNNEI. After removal of 3 bases from V and 0 bases from J, the junction contained 5 bases not matched to a gene. The CDR3 is made up of 18 amino acids. CDR3 coding DNA: TGTGCCAGCAGTGATGGACTAGCGGACTTCTCTGGGGCCAACGTCCTGACTTTC. It translates to CASSDGLADFSGANVLTF.